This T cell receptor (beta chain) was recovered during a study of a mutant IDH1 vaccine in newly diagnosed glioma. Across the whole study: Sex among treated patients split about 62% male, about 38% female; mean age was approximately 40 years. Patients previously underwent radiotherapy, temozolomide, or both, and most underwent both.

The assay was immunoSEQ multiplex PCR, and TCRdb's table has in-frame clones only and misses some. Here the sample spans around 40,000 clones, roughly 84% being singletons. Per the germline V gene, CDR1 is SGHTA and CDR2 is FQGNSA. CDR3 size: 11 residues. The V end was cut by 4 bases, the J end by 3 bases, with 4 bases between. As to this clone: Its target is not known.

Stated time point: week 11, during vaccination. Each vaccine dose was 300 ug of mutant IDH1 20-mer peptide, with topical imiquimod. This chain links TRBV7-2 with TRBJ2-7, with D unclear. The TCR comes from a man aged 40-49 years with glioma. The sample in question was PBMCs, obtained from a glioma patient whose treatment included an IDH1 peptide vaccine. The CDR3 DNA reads TGTGCCAGCAGCTCTATCTACGAGCAGTACTTC. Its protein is CASSSIYEQYF.